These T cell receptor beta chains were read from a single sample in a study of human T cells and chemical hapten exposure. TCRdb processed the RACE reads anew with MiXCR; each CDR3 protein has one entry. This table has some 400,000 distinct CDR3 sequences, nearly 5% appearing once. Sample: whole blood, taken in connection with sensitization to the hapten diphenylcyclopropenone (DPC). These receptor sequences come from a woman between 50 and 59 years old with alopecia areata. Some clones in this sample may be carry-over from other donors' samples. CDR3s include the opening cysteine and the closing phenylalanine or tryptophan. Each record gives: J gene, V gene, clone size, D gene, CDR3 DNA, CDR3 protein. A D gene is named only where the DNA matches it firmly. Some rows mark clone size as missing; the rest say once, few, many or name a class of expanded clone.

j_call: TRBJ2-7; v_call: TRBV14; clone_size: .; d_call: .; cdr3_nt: TGTGCCAGCAGCCAAGGCTGGGGGAACTACGAGCAGTACTTC; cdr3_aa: CASSQGWGNYEQYF
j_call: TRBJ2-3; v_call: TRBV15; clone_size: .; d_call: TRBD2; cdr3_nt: TGTGCCACCAGCAGAGCACTAGCGGAGGCCCATCGTACGCAGTATTTT; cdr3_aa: CATSRALAEAHRTQYF
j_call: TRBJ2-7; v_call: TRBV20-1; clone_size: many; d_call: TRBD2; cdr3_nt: TGCAGTGCTAGCGGGAGGGCCCTAGACGAGCAGTACTTC; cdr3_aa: CSASGRALDEQYF
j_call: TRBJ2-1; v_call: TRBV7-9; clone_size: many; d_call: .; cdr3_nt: TGTGCCAGCTTAGAGGGGGATTTAAATGAGCAGTTCTTC; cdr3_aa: CASLEGDLNEQFF
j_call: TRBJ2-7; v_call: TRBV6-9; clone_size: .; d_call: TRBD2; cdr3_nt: TGTGCCAGCTATAGGAGCAGACCGGGACTAGGAGTTTGCGAGCAGTACTTC; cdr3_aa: CASYRSRPGLGVCEQYF
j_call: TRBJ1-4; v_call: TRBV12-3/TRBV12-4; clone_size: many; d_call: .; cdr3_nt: TGTGCCAGCAGTTCCCGGCCGTACCTAGACGAAAAACTGTTTTTT; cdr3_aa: CASSSRPYLDEKLFF
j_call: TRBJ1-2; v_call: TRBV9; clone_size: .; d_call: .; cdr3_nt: TGTGCCAGCAGCGGACTGATGGCGGATGGCTACACCTTC; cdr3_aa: CASSGLMADGYTF
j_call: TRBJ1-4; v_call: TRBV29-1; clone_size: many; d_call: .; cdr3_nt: TGCAGCGTTGCCCGCCGGGGCGGTGAAAAACTGTTTTTT; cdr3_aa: CSVARRGGEKLFF
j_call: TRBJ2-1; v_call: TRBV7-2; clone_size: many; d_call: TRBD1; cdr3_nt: TGTGCCAGCAGCTTAGGGACAGGGCTCCAGTTCTTC; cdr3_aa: CASSLGTGLQFF
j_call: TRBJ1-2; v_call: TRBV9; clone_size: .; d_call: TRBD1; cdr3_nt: TGTGCCAGCAGCGTTTCTAGGGACAGTGCCTCTCCGTATGGCTACACCTTC; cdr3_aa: CASSVSRDSASPYGYTF
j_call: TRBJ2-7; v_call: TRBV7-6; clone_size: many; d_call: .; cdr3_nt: TGTGCCAGCAGCCGCAGCTCAGCCTACGAGCAGTACTTC; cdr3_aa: CASSRSSAYEQYF
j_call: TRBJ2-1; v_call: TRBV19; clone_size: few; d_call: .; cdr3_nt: TGTGCCAGTAGTCCCAACTTTCATAAGGAGCAGTTCTTC; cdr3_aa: CASSPNFHKEQFF
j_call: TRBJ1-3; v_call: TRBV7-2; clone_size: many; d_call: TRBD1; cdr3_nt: TGTGCCAGCAGCTTAACAGGGGGCACTGGAAACACCATATATTTT; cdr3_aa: CASSLTGGTGNTIYF
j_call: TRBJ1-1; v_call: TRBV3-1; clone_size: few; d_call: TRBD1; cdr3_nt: TGTGCCAGCAGCCAAGTCACAGGGGCGCAAGGCACTGAAGCTTTCTTT; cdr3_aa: CASSQVTGAQGTEAFF
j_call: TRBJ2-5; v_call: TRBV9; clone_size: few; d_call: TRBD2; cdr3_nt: TGTGCCAGCAGCCCGACGGGAGGTACGGAGACCCAGTACTTC; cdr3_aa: CASSPTGGTETQYF
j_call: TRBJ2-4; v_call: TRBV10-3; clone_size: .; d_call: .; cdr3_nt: TGTGCCATCAGTGAGCGTCAAAGTTTAGCCAAAAACATTCAGTACTTC; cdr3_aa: CAISERQSLAKNIQYF
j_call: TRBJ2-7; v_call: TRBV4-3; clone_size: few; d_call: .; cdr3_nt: TGCGCCAGCAGCCAAGTGCGAGGGATACACTACGAGCAGTACTTC; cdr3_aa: CASSQVRGIHYEQYF
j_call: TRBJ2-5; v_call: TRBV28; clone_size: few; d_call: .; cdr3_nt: TGTGCCAGCAGCCACGACAGAGGCCTGGAGACCCAGTACTTC; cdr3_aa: CASSHDRGLETQYF
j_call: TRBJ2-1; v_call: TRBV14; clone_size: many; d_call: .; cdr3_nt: TGTGCCAGCAGCCAAGAGGCCTGGGACCGCGGTGAGCAGTTCTTC; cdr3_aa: CASSQEAWDRGEQFF
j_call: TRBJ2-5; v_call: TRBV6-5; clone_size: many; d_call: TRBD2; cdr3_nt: TGTGCCAGCAGTCATTCTAGCGGGGGGTTCCAAGAGACCCAGTACTTC; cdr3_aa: CASSHSSGGFQETQYF
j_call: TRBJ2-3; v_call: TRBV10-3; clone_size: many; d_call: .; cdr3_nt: TGTGCCATCAAGGGAGCTAGCACAGATACGCAGTATTTT; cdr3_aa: CAIKGASTDTQYF
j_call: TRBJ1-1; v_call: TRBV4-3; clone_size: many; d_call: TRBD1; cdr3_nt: TGCGCCAGCAGCCGTGAGACAGGGGGTTTCACTGAAGCTTTCTTT; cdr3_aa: CASSRETGGFTEAFF
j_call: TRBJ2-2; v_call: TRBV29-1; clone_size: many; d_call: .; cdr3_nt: TGCAGCGTTGTCGGGCAGGGGCACCACACCGGGGAGCTGTTTTTT; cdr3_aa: CSVVGQGHHTGELFF
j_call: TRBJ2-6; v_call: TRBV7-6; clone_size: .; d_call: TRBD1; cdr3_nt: TGTGCCAGCAGCCCGCGGACAGGGTTGGCGGTCGTCCTGACTTTC; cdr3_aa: CASSPRTGLAVVLTF
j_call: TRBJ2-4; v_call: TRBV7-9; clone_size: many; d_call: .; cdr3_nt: TGTGCCAGCAGCTTAGAGGGGCCTCAGTACTTC; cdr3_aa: CASSLEGPQYF
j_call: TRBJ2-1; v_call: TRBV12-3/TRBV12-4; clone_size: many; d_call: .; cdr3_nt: TGTGCCAGCGGCCCCTACAATGAGCAGTTCTTC; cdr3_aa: CASGPYNEQFF
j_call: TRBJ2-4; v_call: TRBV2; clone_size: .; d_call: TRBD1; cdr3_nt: TGTGCCAGCAGGTGGACAGGGGGTGCCAAAAACATTCAGTACTTC; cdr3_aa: CASRWTGGAKNIQYF
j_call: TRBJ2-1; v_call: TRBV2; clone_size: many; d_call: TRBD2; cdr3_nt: TGTGCCAGCGGGGGAGGGGTTATCGATGAGCAGTTCTTC; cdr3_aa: CASGGGVIDEQFF
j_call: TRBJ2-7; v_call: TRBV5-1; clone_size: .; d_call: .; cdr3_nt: TGCGCCAGCAGCATGGAGGGACGGACCTACGAGCAGTACTTC; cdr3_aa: CASSMEGRTYEQYF
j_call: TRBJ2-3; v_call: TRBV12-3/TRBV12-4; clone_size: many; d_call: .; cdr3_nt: TGTGCCAGCAGTTCGGAACCCACAGATACGCAGTATTTT; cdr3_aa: CASSSEPTDTQYF
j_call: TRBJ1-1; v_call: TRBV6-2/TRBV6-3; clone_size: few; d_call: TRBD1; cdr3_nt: TGTGCCAGCAGCGAACAGGGGGCCCCGAACACTGAAGCTTTCTTT; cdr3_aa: CASSEQGAPNTEAFF
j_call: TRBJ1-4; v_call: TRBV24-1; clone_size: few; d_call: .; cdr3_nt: TGTGCCACCAGTGACCCGCCGGGAGGGACTAATGAAAAACTGTTTTTT; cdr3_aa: CATSDPPGGTNEKLFF
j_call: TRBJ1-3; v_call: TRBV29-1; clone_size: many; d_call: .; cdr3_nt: TGCAGCGTTGAAGATCGGCAGGGGTCGGGAAACACCATATATTTT; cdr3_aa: CSVEDRQGSGNTIYF
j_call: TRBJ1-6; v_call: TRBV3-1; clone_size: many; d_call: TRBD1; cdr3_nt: TGTGCCAGCAGCCTGGACAGGCGCTCACCCCTCCACTTT; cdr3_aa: CASSLDRRSPLHF
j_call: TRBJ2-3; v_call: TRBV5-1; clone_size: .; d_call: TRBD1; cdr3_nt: TGCGCCAGCAGCTTCAGGGGGCCGGGAGATACGCAGTATTTT; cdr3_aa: CASSFRGPGDTQYF
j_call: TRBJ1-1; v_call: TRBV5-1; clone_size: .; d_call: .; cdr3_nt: TGCGCCAGCAGCTTGGTTACGAATATCGAAGCTTTCTTT; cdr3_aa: CASSLVTNIEAFF
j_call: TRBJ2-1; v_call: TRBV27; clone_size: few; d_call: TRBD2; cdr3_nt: TGTGCCAGCAGTTTAGCCGGGGGGAGCCACAATGAGCAGTTCTTC; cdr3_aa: CASSLAGGSHNEQFF
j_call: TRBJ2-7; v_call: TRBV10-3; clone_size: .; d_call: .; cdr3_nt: TGTGCCATCAGTGCCCAGTCCTACGAGCAGTACTTC; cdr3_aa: CAISAQSYEQYF
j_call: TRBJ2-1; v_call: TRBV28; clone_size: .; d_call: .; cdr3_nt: TGTGCCAGCAGTTCCCTAAACACCGCCGGCAATGAGCAGTTCTTC; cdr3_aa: CASSSLNTAGNEQFF
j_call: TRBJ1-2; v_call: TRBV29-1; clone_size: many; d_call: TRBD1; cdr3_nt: TGCAGCGTGGATGGACAGGGGGATAATGGCTACACCTTC; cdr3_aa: CSVDGQGDNGYTF
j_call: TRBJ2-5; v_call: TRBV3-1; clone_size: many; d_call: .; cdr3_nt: TGTGCCAGCAGCCAAGCTTCTCCCCGGGGGGCCCAAGAGACCCAGTACTTC; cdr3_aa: CASSQASPRGAQETQYF
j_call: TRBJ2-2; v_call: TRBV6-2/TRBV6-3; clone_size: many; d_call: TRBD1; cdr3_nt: TGTGCCAGCAGTTACACCGGGACAGCCGGGGAGCTGTTTTTT; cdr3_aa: CASSYTGTAGELFF
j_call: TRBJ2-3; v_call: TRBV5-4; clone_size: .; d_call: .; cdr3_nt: TGTGCCAGCAGCGCAGGGGAGACAGATACGCAGTATTTT; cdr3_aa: CASSAGETDTQYF
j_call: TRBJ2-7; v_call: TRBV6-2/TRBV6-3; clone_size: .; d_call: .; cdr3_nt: TGTGCCAGCAGCTTCACTCATGGACATTACGAGCAGTACTTC; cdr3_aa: CASSFTHGHYEQYF
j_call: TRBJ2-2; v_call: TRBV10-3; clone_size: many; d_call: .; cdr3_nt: TGTGCCATCAGTGTAATGGATGGCACCGGGGAGCTGTTTTTT; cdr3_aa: CAISVMDGTGELFF
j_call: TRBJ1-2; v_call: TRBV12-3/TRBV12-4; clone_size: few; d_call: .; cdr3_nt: TGTGCCAGCAGTTTTTCGGGGGTCTATGGCTACACCTTC; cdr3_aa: CASSFSGVYGYTF